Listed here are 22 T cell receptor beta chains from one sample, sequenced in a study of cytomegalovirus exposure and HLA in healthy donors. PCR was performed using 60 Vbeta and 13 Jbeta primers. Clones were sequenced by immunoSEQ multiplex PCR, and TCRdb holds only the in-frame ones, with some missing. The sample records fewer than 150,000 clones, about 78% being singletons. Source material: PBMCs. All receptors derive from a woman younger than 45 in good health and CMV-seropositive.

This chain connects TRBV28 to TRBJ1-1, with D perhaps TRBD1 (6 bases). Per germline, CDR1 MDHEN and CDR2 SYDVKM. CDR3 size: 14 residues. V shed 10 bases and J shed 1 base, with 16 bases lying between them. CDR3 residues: CATRQQGRNTEAFF. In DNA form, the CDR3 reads TGTGCCACCCGACAACAGGGACGGAACACTGAAGCTTTCTTT.

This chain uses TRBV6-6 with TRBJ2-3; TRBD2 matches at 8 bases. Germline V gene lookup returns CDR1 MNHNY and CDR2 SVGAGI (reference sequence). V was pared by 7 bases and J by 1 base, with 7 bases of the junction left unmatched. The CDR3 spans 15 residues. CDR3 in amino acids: CASTDGGAGTDTQYF. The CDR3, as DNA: TGTGCCAGCACCGACGGGGGGGCTGGCACAGATACGCAGTATTTT.

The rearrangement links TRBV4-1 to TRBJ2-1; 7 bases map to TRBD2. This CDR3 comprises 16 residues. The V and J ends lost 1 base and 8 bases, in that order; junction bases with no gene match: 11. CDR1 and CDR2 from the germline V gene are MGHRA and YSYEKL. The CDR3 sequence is CASSQGRGREIDEQFF. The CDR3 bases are TGCGCCAGCAGCCAAGGGAGAGGGAGGGAGATCGATGAGCAGTTCTTC.

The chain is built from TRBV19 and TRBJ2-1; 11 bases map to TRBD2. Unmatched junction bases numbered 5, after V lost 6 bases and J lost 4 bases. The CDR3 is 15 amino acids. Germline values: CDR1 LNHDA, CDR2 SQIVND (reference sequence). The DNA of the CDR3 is TGTGCCAGTAGGTTAGCGGGAGGGAAGTACAATGAGCAGTTCTTC. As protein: CASRLAGGKYNEQFF.

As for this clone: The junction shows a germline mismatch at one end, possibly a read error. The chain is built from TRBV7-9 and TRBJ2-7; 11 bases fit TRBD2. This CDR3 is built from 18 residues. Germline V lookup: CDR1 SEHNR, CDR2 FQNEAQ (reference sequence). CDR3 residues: CSSSFSDSSGRGAYEQYF. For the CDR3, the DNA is TGTTCCAGCAGCTTCTCGGACAGTAGCGGGAGGGGCGCCTACGAGCAGTACTTC.

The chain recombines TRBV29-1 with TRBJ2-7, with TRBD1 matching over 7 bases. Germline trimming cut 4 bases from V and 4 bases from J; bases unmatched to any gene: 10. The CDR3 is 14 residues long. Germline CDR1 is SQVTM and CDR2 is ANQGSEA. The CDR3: CSVVGSGGYYEQYF. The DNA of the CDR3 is TGCAGCGTTGTAGGGTCAGGGGGATATTACGAGCAGTACTTC.

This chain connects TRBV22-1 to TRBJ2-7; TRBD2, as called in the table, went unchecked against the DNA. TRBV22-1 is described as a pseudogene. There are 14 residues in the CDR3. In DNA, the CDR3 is TGTCCTGGGAGCCGGGAGGGCGGGAGCTACGAGCAGTACTTC. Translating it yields CPGSREGGSYEQYF.

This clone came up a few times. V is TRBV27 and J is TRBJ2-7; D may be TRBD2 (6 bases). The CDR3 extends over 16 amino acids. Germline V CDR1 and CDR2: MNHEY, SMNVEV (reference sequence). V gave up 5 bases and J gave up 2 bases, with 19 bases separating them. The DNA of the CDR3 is TGTGCCAGCAGTCCTTCGGCGGGGCCCTCCACCTACGAGCAGTACTTC. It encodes CASSPSAGPSTYEQYF.

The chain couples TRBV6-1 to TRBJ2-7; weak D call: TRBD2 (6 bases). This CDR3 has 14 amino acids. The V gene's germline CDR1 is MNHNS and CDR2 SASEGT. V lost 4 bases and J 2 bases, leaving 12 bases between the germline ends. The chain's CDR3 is CASSGGRFPYEQYF. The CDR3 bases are TGTGCCAGCAGTGGTGGGAGGTTCCCCTACGAGCAGTACTTC.

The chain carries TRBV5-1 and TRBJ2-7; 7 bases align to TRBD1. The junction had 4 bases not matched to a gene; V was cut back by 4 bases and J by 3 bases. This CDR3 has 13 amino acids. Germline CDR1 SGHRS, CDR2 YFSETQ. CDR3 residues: CASSRTGFYEQYF. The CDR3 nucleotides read TGCGCCAGCAGCCGGACAGGTTTCTACGAGCAGTACTTC.

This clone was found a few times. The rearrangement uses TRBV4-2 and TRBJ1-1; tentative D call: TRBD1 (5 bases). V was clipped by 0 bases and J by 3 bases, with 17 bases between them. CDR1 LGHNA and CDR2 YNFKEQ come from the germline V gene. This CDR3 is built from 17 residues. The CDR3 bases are TGTGCCAGCAGCCAAGATTTTGGGCTGGGGGGGGACACTGAAGCTTTCTTT. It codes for CASSQDFGLGGDTEAFF.

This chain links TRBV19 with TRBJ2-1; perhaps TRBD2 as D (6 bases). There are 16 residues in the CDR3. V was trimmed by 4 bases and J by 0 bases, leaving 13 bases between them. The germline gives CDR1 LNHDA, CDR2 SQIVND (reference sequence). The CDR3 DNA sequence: TGTGCCAGTAGTAGGCTGGGCGGGGACTCCTACAATGAGCAGTTCTTC. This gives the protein CASSRLGGDSYNEQFF. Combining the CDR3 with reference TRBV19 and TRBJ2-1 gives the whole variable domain DGGITQSPKYLFRKEGQNVTLSCEQNLNHDAMYWYRQDPGQGLRLIYYSQIVNDFQKGDIAEGYSVSREKKESFPLTVTSAQKNPTAFYLCASSRLGGDSYNEQFFGPGTRLTVL.

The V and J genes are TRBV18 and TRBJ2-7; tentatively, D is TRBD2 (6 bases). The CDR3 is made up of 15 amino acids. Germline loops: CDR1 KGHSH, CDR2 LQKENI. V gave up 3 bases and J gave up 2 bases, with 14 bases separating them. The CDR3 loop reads CASSPANGRAYEQYF. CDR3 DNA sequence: TGTGCCAGCTCACCCGCGAACGGGAGAGCCTACGAGCAGTACTTC.

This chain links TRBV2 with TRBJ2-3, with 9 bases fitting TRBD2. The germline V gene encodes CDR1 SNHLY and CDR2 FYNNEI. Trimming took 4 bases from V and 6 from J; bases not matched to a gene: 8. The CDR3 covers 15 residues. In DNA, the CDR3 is TGTGCCAGCAGTGGGTTCGGCGGGGGGGTGGATACGCAGTATTTT. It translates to CASSGFGGGVDTQYF.

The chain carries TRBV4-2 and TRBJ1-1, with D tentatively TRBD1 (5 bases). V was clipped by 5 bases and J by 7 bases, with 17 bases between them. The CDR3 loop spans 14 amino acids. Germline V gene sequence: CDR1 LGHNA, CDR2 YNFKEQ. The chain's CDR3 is CASSKVHTDSEAFF. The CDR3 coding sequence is TGTGCCAGCAGCAAAGTACATACCGACAGTGAAGCTTTCTTT.

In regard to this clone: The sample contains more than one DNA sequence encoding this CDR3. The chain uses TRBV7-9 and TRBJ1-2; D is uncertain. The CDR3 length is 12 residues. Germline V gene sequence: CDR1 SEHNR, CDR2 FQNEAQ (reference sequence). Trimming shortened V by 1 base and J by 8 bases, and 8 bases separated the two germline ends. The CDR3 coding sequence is TGTGCCAGCAGCTTAGGGGCCGCGGGCTACACCTTC. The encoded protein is CASSLGAAGYTF.

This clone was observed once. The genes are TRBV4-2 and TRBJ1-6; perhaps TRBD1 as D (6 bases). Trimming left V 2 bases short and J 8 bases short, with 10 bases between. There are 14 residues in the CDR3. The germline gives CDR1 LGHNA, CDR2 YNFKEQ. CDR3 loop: CASSQKGVDSPLHF. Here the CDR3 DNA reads TGTGCCAGCAGCCAAAAGGGGGTTGATTCACCCCTCCACTTT.

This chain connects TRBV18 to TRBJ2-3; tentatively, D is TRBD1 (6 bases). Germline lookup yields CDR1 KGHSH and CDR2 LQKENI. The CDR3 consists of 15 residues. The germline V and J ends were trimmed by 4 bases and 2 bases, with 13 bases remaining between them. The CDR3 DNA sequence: TGTGCCAGCTCACAGTCAACAGGGTACACAGATACGCAGTATTTT. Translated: CASSQSTGYTDTQYF.

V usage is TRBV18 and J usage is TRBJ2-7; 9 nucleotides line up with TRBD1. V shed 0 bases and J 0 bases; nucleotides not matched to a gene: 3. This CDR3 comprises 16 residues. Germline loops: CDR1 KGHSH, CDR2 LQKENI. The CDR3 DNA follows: TGTGCCAGCTCACCACCGACAGGGGGAGGCTCCTACGAGCAGTACTTC. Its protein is CASSPPTGGGSYEQYF. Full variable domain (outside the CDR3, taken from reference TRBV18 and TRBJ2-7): NAGVMQNPRHLVRRRGQEARLRCSPMKGHSHVYWYRQLPEEGLKFMVYLQKENIIDESGMPKERFSAEFPKEGPSILRIQQVVRGDSAAYFCASSPPTGGGSYEQYFGPGTRLTVT.

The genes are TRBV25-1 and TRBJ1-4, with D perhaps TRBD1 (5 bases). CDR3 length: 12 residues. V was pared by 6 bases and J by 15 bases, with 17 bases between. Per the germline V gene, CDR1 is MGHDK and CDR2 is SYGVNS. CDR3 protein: CASRSQVSRVFF. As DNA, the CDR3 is TGTGCCAGCAGGTCACAGGTCTCAAGAGTGTTTTTT.

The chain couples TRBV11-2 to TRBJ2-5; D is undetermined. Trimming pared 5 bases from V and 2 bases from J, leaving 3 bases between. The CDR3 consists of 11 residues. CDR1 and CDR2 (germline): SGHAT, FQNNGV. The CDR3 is CASSLQETQYF. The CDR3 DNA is TGTGCCAGCAGCCTACAAGAGACCCAGTACTTC.

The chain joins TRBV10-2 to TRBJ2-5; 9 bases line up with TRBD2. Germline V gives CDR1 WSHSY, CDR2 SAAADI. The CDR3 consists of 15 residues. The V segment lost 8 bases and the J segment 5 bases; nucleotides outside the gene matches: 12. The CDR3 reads CASRRGGGATETQYF. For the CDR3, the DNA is TGCGCCAGCCGGCGAGGCGGGGGGGCTACTGAGACCCAGTACTTC.